This note documents a single T cell receptor (beta chain) sequence. What it recognizes is unknown. This entry belongs to a study of CD8+CD57+ T cells in acquired aplastic anemia. Overall study: The DNA of sorted CD4+ and CD8+ cells averaged around 3 ug. Overall study results and limits: Patients had around 30 CD8+ CDR3 sequences in common with controls (the shared set).

Patients picked for sequencing had shown CD8+CD57+ cell expansion detected by flow cytometry. Patients, without exception, had severe acquired aplastic anemia. Genomic DNA templated the TCR beta VDJ and CDR3 profiling. Each CDR3 protein gets one entry after TCRdb re-called the reads with MiXCR. The sample lists about 180,000 distinct CDR3 sequences; 45% to 60% were seen once. This TCR was sampled from a human donor with aplastic anemia. The sequenced sample was sorted CD4+, CD8+, or CD8+CD57+ T cells (not recorded which) from PBMCs.

In DNA, the CDR3 is TGTGCCACCAGTAATGTGGGAATCGAAGAGACCCAGTACTTC. It translates to CATSNVGIEETQYF. This chain joins TRBV24-1 and TRBJ2-5; D gene uncertain. CDR1 and CDR2 (germline): KGHDR, SFDVKD. Trimming shortened V by 6 bases and J by 3 bases, and 13 bases separated the two germline ends. This CDR3 contains 14 residues.